The 25 T cell receptor beta chains below all came from one sample that was sequenced in a study of radiation and T cells in renal cell carcinoma. The time point here: blood 4 weeks post-SBRT, at nephrectomy. Treatment: 15 Gy SBRT to primary tumor, nephrectomy 4 weeks later. The protocol was immunoSEQ multiplex PCR, while the TCRdb copy is restricted to in-frame clones and leaves out a portion. Here the sample spans roughly 82,000 clones, 80% to 90% being singletons. Sequenced material: blood, taken from a patient whose treatment included radiotherapy and nephrectomy. These receptors were taken from a woman aged 70-85 years with renal cell carcinoma.

The rearrangement joins TRBV10-3 to TRBJ1-1; D is unresolved. The length of the CDR3 is 15 residues. The germline CDR1 and CDR2 sequences are ENHRY and SYGVKD. Trimming cost V 0 bases and J 1 base, with 9 bases left between them. This chain's CDR3 is CAISESEASNTEAFF. The DNA for the CDR3 is TGTGCCATCAGTGAGTCGGAAGCCTCGAACACTGAAGCTTTCTTT.

This clone has a handful of counts. The chain's CDR3 is CAWSVGPSGGAYEQYF. The CDR3 coding sequence is TGTGCCTGGAGTGTAGGTCCGAGCGGGGGGGCCTACGAGCAGTACTTC. The chain employs TRBV30 and TRBJ2-7, with 10 bases matching TRBD2. Per germline, CDR1 GTSNPN and CDR2 SVGIG (reference sequence). The CDR3 has 16 amino acids. V was clipped by 0 bases and J by 2 bases; unmatched bases: 7.

The CDR3 region has the DNA TGTGCCAGCAGCTTACGACAGGACCCTTACGAGCAGTACTTC. It yields the protein CASSLRQDPYEQYF. The V call is TRBV9, the J call TRBJ2-7; TRBD1 is a possible D gene (6 bases). V was pared by 4 bases and J by 4 bases, with 15 bases between. The CDR3 length is 14 residues. Germline lookup yields CDR1 SGDLS and CDR2 YYNGEE.

V and J are TRBV5-4 and TRBJ2-1; D ambiguous. V was shortened by 4 bases and J by 7 bases, with 9 bases between the two germline ends. This CDR3 contains 12 residues. Germline assignment: CDR1 SGHNT and CDR2 YYREEE (reference sequence). The DNA of the CDR3 is TGTGCCAGCAGCCTCATATCAAATGAGCAGTTCTTC. This codes for CASSLISNEQFF.

This chain links TRBV9 with TRBJ1-6; 10 bases agree with TRBD1. The germline V gene has CDR1 SGDLS and CDR2 YYNGEE. The CDR3 has 18 residues. V shed 3 bases and J 6 bases; nucleotides not matched to a gene: 12. Written as DNA, the CDR3 is TGTGCCAGCAGCGAAATCCTGACAGGGGGCGCGTCTAATTCACCCCTCCACTTT. It codes for CASSEILTGGASNSPLHF.

The chain couples TRBV5-1 to TRBJ2-5, with TRBD2 identical over 9 bases. V lost 2 bases, J lost 3 bases, and 2 bases stayed unmatched. CDR3 length equals 14 residues. Germline CDR1 reads SGHRS; CDR2 reads YFSETQ. The CDR3 DNA reads TGCGCCAGCAGCTTAGGGACTAGCAAAGAGACCCAGTACTTC. Translating gives CASSLGTSKETQYF.

The V call is TRBV5-6, the J call TRBJ1-6, with D unclear. The CDR3 length is 17 residues. Trimming cost V 4 bases and J 0 bases, with 14 bases left between them. The germline V gene encodes CDR1 SGHDT and CDR2 YYEEEE. CDR3 DNA sequence: TGTGCCAGCAGCAGAGGAGGGTCTCACTCCTATAATTCACCCCTCCACTTT. It is translated as CASSRGGSHSYNSPLHF.

The chain couples TRBV7-2 to TRBJ1-1; D ambiguous. With 5 bases removed from V and 7 bases from J, the gap between germline ends came to 11 bases. This CDR3 has 12 residues. The germline CDR1 and CDR2 sequences are SGHTA and FQGNSA. DNA for the CDR3: TGTGCCAGCAGCGTACCTGGGATTGAAGCTTTCTTT. It codes for CASSVPGIEAFF.

The chain combines TRBV10-1 with TRBJ2-1; 9 bases are shared with TRBD2. Germline CDR1 WNHNN, CDR2 SYGVQD (reference sequence). With 8 bases clipped from V and 2 bases from J, the junction kept 10 bases outside the gene matches. The CDR3 covers 16 residues. CDR3 in amino acids: CASRKGVAGAYNEQFF. CDR3 in DNA: TGCGCCAGCCGTAAGGGGGTAGCGGGGGCCTACAATGAGCAGTTCTTC.

This clone occurred a few times. This chain connects TRBV19 to TRBJ1-5, with 9 bases aligning to TRBD1. Germline lookup yields CDR1 LNHDA and CDR2 SQIVND (reference sequence). The CDR3 loop spans 13 amino acids. The J segment lost 9 bases and the V segment lost 6 bases, leaving 6 bases of the junction unmatched. CDR3 in amino acids: CASRGQGERPQHF. The CDR3 nucleotides read TGTGCCAGTAGGGGACAGGGTGAGCGGCCCCAGCATTTT.

The chain joins TRBV19 to TRBJ1-5, with D hard to call. Germline assignment: CDR1 LNHDA and CDR2 SQIVND (reference sequence). The CDR3 runs 16 residues. The V end was cut by 6 bases, the J end by 6 bases, with 21 bases between. This CDR3 is CASSSGEGLSGQPQHF. CDR3 nucleotides: TGTGCCAGTAGCTCTGGAGAAGGGTTGTCGGGTCAGCCCCAGCATTTT.

The chain recombines TRBV27 with TRBJ1-6, with a weak D call TRBD1 (5 bases). Trimming took 5 bases from V and 10 from J, leaving 15 bases between them. This CDR3 contains 14 residues. From germline, CDR1 is MNHEY and CDR2 SMNVEV (reference sequence). The CDR3, as DNA: TGTGCCAGCAGTGTCGGGACCGAGAGGTCACCCCTCCACTTT. This encodes CASSVGTERSPLHF.

This chain connects TRBV5-1 to TRBJ2-7, with a possible D match to TRBD2 (6 bases). Between the trimmed V and J ends, which lost 3 bases and 0 bases, there was a span of 16 bases. This CDR3 comprises 16 residues. CDR1 and CDR2 (germline): SGHRS, YFSETQ. As DNA, the CDR3 is TGCGCCAGCAGCTCGGGACTCAGGCCCCTCTCCTACGAGCAGTACTTC. Residues: CASSSGLRPLSYEQYF.

The V gene is TRBV5-1, the J gene TRBJ2-3, with TRBD1 matching over 9 bases. The CDR3 sequence is 15 residues long. J was trimmed by 1 base and V by 4 bases; bases with no gene match: 4. Per germline, CDR1 SGHRS and CDR2 YFSETQ. The CDR3 reads CASSPGTGRTDTQYF. For the CDR3, the DNA is TGCGCCAGCAGCCCCGGGACAGGGCGCACAGATACGCAGTATTTT.

This chain uses TRBV6-5 with TRBJ1-2; TRBD1 matches 9 bases. The CDR3 length is 15 residues. Per germline, CDR1 MNHEY and CDR2 SVGAGI. J was trimmed by 7 bases and V by 5 bases; bases with no gene match: 11. This CDR3 is CASSIQGQGRGGYTF. CDR3 in DNA: TGTGCCAGCAGTATTCAGGGACAGGGCAGAGGTGGCTACACCTTC.

The chain joins TRBV19 to TRBJ2-1; D is possibly TRBD1 (6 bases). V gave up 7 bases and J gave up 5 bases, with 15 bases separating them. Germline CDR1 reads LNHDA; CDR2 reads SQIVND (reference sequence). CDR3 size: 14 residues. This chain's CDR3 is CASTGTPANNEQFF. CDR3 DNA sequence: TGTGCCAGTACCGGGACACCGGCAAACAATGAGCAGTTCTTC.

The J gene is TRBJ2-3, the V gene TRBV23-1, with a weak D call TRBD1 (7 bases). TRBV23-1 is reported as an ORF; its role is uncertain. Trimming removed 4 bases at V and 4 bases at J, with 15 bases between. This CDR3 is 15 amino acids long. CDR3 in amino acids: CASSPGGMFSDTQYF. DNA for the CDR3: TGCGCCAGCAGTCCAGGGGGGATGTTTTCAGATACGCAGTATTTT.

V is TRBV13 and J is TRBJ1-6; D is ambiguous. V was clipped by 1 base and J by 7 bases, with 5 bases between them. The CDR3 covers 13 residues. Germline CDR1 is PRHDT and CDR2 is FYEKMQ (reference sequence). The CDR3 region has the DNA TGTGCCAGCAGCTTAGCACTGAATTCACCCCTCCACTTT. Translated, it gives CASSLALNSPLHF.

The V call is TRBV9, the J call TRBJ2-6, with a tentative D call TRBD1 (5 bases). Trimming left V 4 bases short and J 1 base short, with 9 bases between. The CDR3 loop spans 15 amino acids. The germline V gene encodes CDR1 SGDLS and CDR2 YYNGEE. The CDR3 nucleotides read TGTGCCAGCAGCTCCCAGGGATCTGGGGCCAACGTCCTGACTTTC. Its translation: CASSSQGSGANVLTF.

The genes are TRBV11-1 and TRBJ2-5, with D uncertain. Looked up from germline, CDR1 is SGHAT and CDR2 is FQDESV (reference sequence). This CDR3 spans 13 amino acids. With 1 base removed from V and 2 bases from J, the gap between germline ends came to 5 bases. This CDR3 reads CASSLGQQETQYF. CDR3 nucleotide sequence: TGTGCCAGCAGCTTAGGACAACAAGAGACCCAGTACTTC.

This clone appeared once. The genes are TRBV6-5 and TRBJ1-2, with D uncertain. Trimming took off 5 bases at V and 4 bases at J, with 11 bases between the two ends. Germline lookup yields CDR1 MNHEY and CDR2 SVGAGI. This CDR3 contains 13 residues. The CDR3 DNA sequence: TGTGCCAGCAGTACGCGAAACAGCTATGGCTACACCTTC. Amino acid sequence: CASSTRNSYGYTF.

The table lists this clone with a few counts. The V gene is TRBV5-4, the J gene TRBJ1-6; 10 bases are a match to TRBD1. The CDR3 consists of 15 residues. The V gene end was trimmed by 4 bases and the J gene end by 10 bases; junction bases not matched to a gene: 8. The germline V gene encodes CDR1 SGHNT and CDR2 YYREEE (reference sequence). Written as DNA, the CDR3 is TGTGCCAGCAGCCCCCGGGGACAGGGGTACTCACCCCTCCACTTT. Translated: CASSPRGQGYSPLHF.

As DNA, the CDR3 is TGTGCCAGCAGCGTAGCCGGGACAGACTACGAGCAGTACTTC. The encoded protein is CASSVAGTDYEQYF. This chain joins TRBV9 and TRBJ2-7; 7 bases are shared with TRBD1. This CDR3 comprises 14 residues. Germline V CDR1 and CDR2: SGDLS, YYNGEE. V lost 0 bases, J lost 3 bases, and 3 bases stayed unmatched.

This sequence joins TRBV10-3 and TRBJ1-2, with 8 nucleotides matching TRBD1. The germline V gene encodes CDR1 ENHRY and CDR2 SYGVKD. Unmatched junction bases numbered 3, after V lost 3 bases and J lost 6 bases. This CDR3 comprises 13 residues. CDR3 DNA: TGTGCCATCAGTGATTTGACAGGGGATGGCTACACCTTC. It codes for CAISDLTGDGYTF.

The chain joins TRBV6-5 to TRBJ1-2; a weak D match, TRBD1 (6 bases). The CDR3 has 13 residues. Trimming stripped 6 bases from V and 1 base from J, with 9 bases between. Germline V lookup: CDR1 MNHEY, CDR2 SVGAGI. The CDR3 DNA is TGTGCCAGCAGCAGGACAGTTAACTATGGCTACACCTTC. It yields the protein CASSRTVNYGYTF.